The source of this T cell receptor (beta chain) is a study of blood T cells in healthy people across ages. The authors ran a second PCR of about 7 to 11 cycles using a sample-barcoded 5' primer and a J-beta primer mix. TCRdb re-called the 5' RACE reads through MiXCR, storing one row per CDR3 protein. The sample holds some 940,000 distinct CDR3 sequences, about 29% seen once. This clonotype has a count of ten or more. V trimming: 0 bases; J trimming: 6 bases; junction bases outside the gene matches: 4. CDR3 length: 15 residues. Germline CDR1 and CDR2: SGHRS and YFSETQ. This sample also belongs to another study, concerning T cells of mothers and their children.

Material for sequencing was blood. The V and J genes are TRBV5-1 and TRBJ2-1; the match to TRBD2 covers 9 bases. This clonotype was obtained from a woman aged 40 to 50 in good health. CDR3 region: CASSLVRGGRNEQFF. The CDR3 DNA sequence: TGCGCCAGCAGCTTGGTGCGGGGGGGCCGCAATGAGCAGTTCTTC.